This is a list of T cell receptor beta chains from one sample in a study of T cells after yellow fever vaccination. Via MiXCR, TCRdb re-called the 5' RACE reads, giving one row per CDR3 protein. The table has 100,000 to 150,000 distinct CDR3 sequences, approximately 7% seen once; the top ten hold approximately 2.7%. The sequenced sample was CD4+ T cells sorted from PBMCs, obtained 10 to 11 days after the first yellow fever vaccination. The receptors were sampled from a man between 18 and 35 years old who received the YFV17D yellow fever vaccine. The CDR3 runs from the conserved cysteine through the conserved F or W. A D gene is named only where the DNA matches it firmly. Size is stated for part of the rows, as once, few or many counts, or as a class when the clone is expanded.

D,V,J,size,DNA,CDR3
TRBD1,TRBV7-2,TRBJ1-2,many,TGTGCCAGCAGCTTAGCGGGACAGGGGAGCTATGGCTACACCTTC,CASSLAGQGSYGYTF
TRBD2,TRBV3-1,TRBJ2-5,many,TGTGCCAGCATTCTGACTAGCGGGGGTGAGACCCAGTACTTC,CASILTSGGETQYF
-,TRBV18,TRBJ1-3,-,TGTGCCAGCTCACCAGCGGGAAACACCATATATTTT,CASSPAGNTIYF
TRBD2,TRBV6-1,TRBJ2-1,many,TGTGCCAGCAGGACTAGCGGGCCAAATGAGCAGTTCTTC,CASRTSGPNEQFF
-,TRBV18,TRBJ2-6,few,TGTGCCAGCTCCCCGGTCCTCTCTGGGGCCAACGTCCTGACTTTC,CASSPVLSGANVLTF
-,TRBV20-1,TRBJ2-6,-,TGCAGTGCTAGTCTGTTCTCTGGGGCCAACGTCCTGACTTTC,CSASLFSGANVLTF
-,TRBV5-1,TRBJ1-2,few,TGCGCCAGCAGCTTGGAGGGGCTCGGCTACACCTTC,CASSLEGLGYTF
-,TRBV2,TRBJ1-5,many,TGTGCCAGCAGGCCCGGAGGTAGCAATCAGCCCCAGCATTTT,CASRPGGSNQPQHF
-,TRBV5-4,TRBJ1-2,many,TGTGCCAGCAGCTTGGGGACAGTTTATGGCTACACCTTC,CASSLGTVYGYTF
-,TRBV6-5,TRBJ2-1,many,TGTGCCAGCAGTTATCCCCTGACGGAGCAGTTCTTC,CASSYPLTEQFF
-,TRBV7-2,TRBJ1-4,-,TGTGCCAGCAGCTTCACAGGAAATAATGAAAAACTGTTTTTT,CASSFTGNNEKLFF
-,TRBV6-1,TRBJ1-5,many,TGTGCCAGCGGACCCTCGGATAGCAATCAGCCCCAGCATTTT,CASGPSDSNQPQHF
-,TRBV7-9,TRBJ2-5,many,TGTGCCAGCAGCCCTGAGACCCAGTACTTC,CASSPETQYF
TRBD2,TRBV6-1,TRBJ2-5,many,TGTGCCAGCACCTCCCGCGGGGGGGGGCAAGAGACCCAGTACTTC,CASTSRGGGQETQYF
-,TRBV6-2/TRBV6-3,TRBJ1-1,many,TGTGCCAGCAGAGAGGACCCGTACACTGAAGCTTTCTTT,CASREDPYTEAFF
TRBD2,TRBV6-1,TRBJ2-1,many,TGTGCCAGCAGTGAAATGGGACTAGGGGCTGAGCAGTTCTTC,CASSEMGLGAEQFF
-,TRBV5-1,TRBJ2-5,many,TGCGCCAGCAGCTGGGCTTGGGCGGACCAAGAGACCCAGTACTTC,CASSWAWADQETQYF
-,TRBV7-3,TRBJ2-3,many,TGTGCCAGCAGCTCCTACAGCACAGATACGCAGTATTTT,CASSSYSTDTQYF
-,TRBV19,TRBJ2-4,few,TGTGCCAGTAGTATCGGGCTATTCGCCCTAGCCAAAAACATTCAGTACTTC,CASSIGLFALAKNIQYF
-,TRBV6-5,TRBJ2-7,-,TGTGCCAGCAGTTATTTTGGGGAAGGATCCTACGAGCAGTACTTC,CASSYFGEGSYEQYF
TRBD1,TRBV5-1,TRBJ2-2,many,TGCGCCAGCAGCTGGACAGGGGGCAACGGGGAGCTGTTTTTT,CASSWTGGNGELFF
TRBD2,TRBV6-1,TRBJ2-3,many,TGTGCCAGCAGTGAACGGGGGGGCTGGACCAGCACAGATACGCAGTATTTT,CASSERGGWTSTDTQYF
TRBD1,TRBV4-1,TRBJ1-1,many,TGCGCCAGCAGCCGGGACAGGGGTAGAGCTTTCTTT,CASSRDRGRAFF
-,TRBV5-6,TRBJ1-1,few,TGTGCCAGCAGCCCCCGGGGAGGAGAAGCTTTCTTT,CASSPRGGEAFF
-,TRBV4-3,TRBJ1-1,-,TGCGCCAGCAGCCAAGAAACGAGGACTGAAGCTTTCTTT,CASSQETRTEAFF
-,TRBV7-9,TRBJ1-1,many,TGTGCCAGCAGTCTTACAGGGTATACTGAAGCTTTCTTT,CASSLTGYTEAFF
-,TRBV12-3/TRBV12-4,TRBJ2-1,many,TGTGCCGGATCGACAGGAATTAGCTCCTACAATGAGCAGTTCTTC,CAGSTGISSYNEQFF
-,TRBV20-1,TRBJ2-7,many,TGCAGTGCTGGGACTGTATACGAGCAGTACTTC,CSAGTVYEQYF
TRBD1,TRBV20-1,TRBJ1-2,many,TGCAGTGCGGGCACAGGACAGGGAGTTGGAGGCTACACCTTC,CSAGTGQGVGGYTF
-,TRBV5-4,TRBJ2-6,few,TGTGCCAGCAGCCCCGCAGGGGCGGCTGGGGCCAACGTCCTGACTTTC,CASSPAGAAGANVLTF